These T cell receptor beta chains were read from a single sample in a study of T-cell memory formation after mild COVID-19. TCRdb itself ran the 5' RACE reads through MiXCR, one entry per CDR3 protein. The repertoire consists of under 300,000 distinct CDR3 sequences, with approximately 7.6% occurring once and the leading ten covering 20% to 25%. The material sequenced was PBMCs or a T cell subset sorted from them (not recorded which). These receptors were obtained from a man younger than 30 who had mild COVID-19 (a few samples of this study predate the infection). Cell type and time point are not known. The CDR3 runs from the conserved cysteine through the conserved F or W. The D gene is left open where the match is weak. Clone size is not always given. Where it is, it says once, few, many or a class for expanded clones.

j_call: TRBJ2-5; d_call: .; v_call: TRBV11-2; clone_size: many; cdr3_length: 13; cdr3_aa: CASSEQVQETQYF; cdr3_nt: TGTGCCAGCAGTGAACAGGTCCAAGAGACCCAGTACTTC
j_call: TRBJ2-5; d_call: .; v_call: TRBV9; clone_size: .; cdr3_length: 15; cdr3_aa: CASSVDGALQETQYF; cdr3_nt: TGTGCCAGCAGCGTAGATGGAGCACTCCAAGAGACCCAGTACTTC
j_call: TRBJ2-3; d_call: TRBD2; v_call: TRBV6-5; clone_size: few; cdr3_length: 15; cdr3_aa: CASSTSGGTTDTQYF; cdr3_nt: TGTGCCAGCAGTACTAGCGGGGGGACCACAGATACGCAGTATTTT
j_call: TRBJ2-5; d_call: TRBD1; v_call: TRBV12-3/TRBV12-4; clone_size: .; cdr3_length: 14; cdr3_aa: CASKPGQGLGTQYF; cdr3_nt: TGTGCCAGCAAACCGGGACAGGGATTAGGGACCCAGTACTTC
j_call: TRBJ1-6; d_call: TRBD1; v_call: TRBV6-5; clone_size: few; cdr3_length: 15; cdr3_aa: CASSYSTGTGSPLHF; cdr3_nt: TGTGCCAGCAGTTACTCGACAGGGACTGGCTCACCCCTCCACTTT
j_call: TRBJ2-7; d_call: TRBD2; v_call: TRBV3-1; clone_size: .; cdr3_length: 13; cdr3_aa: CASSQEGRGNRYF; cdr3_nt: TGTGCCAGCAGCCAAGAGGGGCGGGGGAATCGGTACTTC
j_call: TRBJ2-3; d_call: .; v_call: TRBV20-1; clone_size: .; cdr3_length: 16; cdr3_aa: CSARDPSRRAGDTQYF; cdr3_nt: TGCAGTGCTAGAGATCCCTCCCGGCGGGCGGGAGATACGCAGTATTTT
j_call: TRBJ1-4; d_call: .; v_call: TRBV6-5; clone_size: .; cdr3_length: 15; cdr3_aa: CASSYSRGVREKLFF; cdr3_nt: TGTGCCAGCAGTTACTCGAGAGGGGTGAGGGAAAAACTGTTTTTT
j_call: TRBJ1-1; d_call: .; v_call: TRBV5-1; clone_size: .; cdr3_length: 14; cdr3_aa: CASSSGTPRSGAFF; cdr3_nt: TGCGCCAGCAGCTCCGGGACCCCCCGGTCGGGAGCTTTCTTT
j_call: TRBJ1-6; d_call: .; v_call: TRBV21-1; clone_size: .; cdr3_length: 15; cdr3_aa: CASSNWGSRGSPLHF; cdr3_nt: TGTGCCAGCAGCAATTGGGGTTCTCGGGGTTCACCCCTCCACTTT
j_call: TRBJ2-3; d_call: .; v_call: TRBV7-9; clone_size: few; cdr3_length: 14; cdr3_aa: CASSSISRGDTQYF; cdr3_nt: TGTGCCAGCAGCTCCATATCGCGAGGAGATACGCAGTATTTT
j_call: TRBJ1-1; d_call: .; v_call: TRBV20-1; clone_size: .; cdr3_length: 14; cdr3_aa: CSAVKGRVNTEAFF; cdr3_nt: TGCAGTGCTGTTAAGGGACGGGTGAACACTGAAGCTTTCTTT
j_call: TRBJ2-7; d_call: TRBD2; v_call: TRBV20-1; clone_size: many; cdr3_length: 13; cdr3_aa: CSASREGGYEQYF; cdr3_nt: TGCAGTGCTTCCCGGGAGGGAGGCTACGAGCAGTACTTC
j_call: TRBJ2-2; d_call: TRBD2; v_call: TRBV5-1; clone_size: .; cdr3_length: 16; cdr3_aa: CASSVQLAGQSGELFF; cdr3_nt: TGCGCCAGCAGCGTCCAACTAGCGGGGCAATCCGGGGAGCTGTTTTTT
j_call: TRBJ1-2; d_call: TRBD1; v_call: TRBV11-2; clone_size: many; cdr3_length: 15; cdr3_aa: CASSFPDRGAYGYTF; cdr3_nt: TGTGCCAGCAGCTTCCCGGACAGGGGAGCCTATGGCTACACCTTC
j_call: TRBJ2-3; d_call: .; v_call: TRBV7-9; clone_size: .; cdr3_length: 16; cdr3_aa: CASSRGGHRNTDTQYF; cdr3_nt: TGTGCCAGCAGCCGAGGGGGTCACAGAAACACAGATACGCAGTATTTT
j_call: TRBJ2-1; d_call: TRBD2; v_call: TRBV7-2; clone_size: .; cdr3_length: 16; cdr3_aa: CAILQWATGRYNEQFF; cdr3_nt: TGTGCCATCCTCCAGTGGGCAACCGGGAGGTACAATGAGCAGTTCTTC
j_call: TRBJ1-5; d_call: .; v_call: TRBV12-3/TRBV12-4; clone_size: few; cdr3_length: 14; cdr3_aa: CASSLGGNNQPQHF; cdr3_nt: TGTGCCAGCAGTTTGGGCGGAAACAATCAGCCCCAGCATTTT
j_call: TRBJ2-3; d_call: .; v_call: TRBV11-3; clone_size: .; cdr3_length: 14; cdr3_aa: CASSSRGVQDTQYF; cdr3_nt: TGTGCCAGCAGCTCCCGAGGAGTTCAAGATACGCAGTATTTT
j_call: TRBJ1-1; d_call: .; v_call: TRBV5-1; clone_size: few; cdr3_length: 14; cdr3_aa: CASSLEQGWTDAFF; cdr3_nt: TGCGCCAGCAGCCTGGAACAGGGTTGGACTGATGCTTTCTTT
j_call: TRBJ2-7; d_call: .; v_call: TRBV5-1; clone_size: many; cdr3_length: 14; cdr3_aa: CASSSEGHAYEQYF; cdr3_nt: TGCGCCAGCAGCTCCGAGGGACATGCCTACGAGCAGTACTTC
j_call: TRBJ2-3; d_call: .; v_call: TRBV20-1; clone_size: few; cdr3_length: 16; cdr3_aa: CSANGDSLWGADTQYF; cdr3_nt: TGCAGTGCAAACGGAGACTCCCTCTGGGGGGCAGATACGCAGTATTTT
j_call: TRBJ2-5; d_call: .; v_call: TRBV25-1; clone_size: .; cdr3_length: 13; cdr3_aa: CASRGLNSETQYF; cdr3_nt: TGTGCCAGCAGAGGACTCAATTCGGAGACCCAGTACTTC
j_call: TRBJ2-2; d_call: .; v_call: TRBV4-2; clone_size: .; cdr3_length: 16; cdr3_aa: CASSQDEGGDTGELFF; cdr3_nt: TGTGCCAGCAGCCAAGATGAGGGGGGGGACACCGGGGAGCTGTTTTTT
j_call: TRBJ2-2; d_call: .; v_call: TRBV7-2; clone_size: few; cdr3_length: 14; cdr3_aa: CASSLGQHAGELFF; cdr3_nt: TGTGCCAGCAGCCTAGGACAGCACGCCGGGGAGCTGTTTTTT
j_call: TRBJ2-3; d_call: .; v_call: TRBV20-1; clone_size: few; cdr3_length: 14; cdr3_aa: CSAPGRGNADTQYF; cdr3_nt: TGCAGTGCCCCGGGACGAGGTAACGCAGATACGCAGTATTTT